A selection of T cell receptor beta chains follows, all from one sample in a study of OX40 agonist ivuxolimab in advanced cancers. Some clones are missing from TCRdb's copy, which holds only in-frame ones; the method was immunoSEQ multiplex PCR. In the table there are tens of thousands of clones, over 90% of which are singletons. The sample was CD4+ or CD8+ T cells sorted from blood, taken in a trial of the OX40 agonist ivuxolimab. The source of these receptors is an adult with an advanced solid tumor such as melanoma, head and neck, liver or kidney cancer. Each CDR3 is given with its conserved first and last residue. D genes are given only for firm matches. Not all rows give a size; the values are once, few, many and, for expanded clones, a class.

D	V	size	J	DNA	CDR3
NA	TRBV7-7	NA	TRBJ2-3	TGTGCCAGCAGCTTAGACGGCACAGATACGCAGTATTTT	CASSLDGTDTQYF
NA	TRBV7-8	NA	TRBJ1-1	TGTGCCAGCAGCCCACCGATCACTCCCCAAAAATATGATGGCACTGAAGCTTTCTTT	CASSPPITPQKYDGTEAFF
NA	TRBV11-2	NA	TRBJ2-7	TGTGCCAGCAGCTTAGGGGGCGTGAACGAGCAGTACTTC	CASSLGGVNEQYF
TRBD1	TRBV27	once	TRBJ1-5	TGTGCCAGCAGTTTGGACAGGGCCTTTCAGCCCCAGCATTTT	CASSLDRAFQPQHF
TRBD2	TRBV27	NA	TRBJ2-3	TGTGCCAGCAGTTACCTCGCGACCCGTCGGGAGGGTCACACAGATACGCAGTATTTT	CASSYLATRREGHTDTQYF
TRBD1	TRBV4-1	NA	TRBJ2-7	TGCGCCAGCAGCCAAGAAAGAGCGGGACAGGGGTACGAGCAGTACTTC	CASSQERAGQGYEQYF
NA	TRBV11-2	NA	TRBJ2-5	TGTGCCAGCAGCCCACTGGGGGCGGTCCAAGAGACCCAGTACTTC	CASSPLGAVQETQYF
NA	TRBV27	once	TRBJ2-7	TGTGCCAGCAGTCCCCAGGGCCTTGGGGGTTACGAGCAGTACTTC	CASSPQGLGGYEQYF
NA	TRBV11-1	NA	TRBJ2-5	TGTGCCAGCAGCTTAGCGCGGGGACTGGGACAAGAGACCCAGTACTTC	CASSLARGLGQETQYF
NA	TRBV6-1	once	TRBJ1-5	TGTGCCAGCAGTGACTTTGAAGTTTCTCTTTTCAATCAGCCCCAGCATTTT	CASSDFEVSLFNQPQHF
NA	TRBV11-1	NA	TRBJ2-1	TGTGCCAGCAGACCTTATGTTTCGTACAATGAGCAGTTCTTC	CASRPYVSYNEQFF
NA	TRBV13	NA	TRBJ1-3	TGTGCCAGCAGCTCCGGGACCGAAGTCGTTGGAAACACCATATATTTT	CASSSGTEVVGNTIYF
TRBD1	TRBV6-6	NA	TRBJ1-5	TGTGCCAGCAGTCAGGGACAGCTTGGCAATCAGCCCCAGCATTTT	CASSQGQLGNQPQHF
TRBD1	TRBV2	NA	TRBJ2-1	TGTGCCAGCAGGGGACAGGGGCCTGTGGGTGAGCAGTTCTTC	CASRGQGPVGEQFF
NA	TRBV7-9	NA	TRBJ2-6	TGTGCCAGCAGCTTACCTTGGGGCAGGGGATCCTCTGGGGCCAACGTCCTGACTTTC	CASSLPWGRGSSGANVLTF
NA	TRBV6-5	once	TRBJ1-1	TGTGCCAGCATCCTAGGCACTGAAGCTTTCTTT	CASILGTEAFF
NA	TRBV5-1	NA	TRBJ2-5	TGCGCCAGCAGAGCTGACTCACAATCGTACCAAGAGACCCAGTACTTC	CASRADSQSYQETQYF
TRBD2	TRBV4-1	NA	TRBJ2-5	TGCGCCAGCAGCCAGGGGATGAGCGGGAGGGCGAGCAGGGGTGAGACCCAGTACTTC	CASSQGMSGRASRGETQYF
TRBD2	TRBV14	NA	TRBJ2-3	TGTGCCAGCAGCCAAGTCCCCTTAGGGCTAGCGGTTAGCACAGATACGCAGTATTTT	CASSQVPLGLAVSTDTQYF
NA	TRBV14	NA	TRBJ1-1	TGTGCCAGCAGCCAAAGCCAATATACTGAAGCTTTCTTT	CASSQSQYTEAFF
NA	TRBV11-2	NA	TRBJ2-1	TGTGCCAGCAGCTTAGGGGGCATTCAGTTCTTC	CASSLGGIQFF
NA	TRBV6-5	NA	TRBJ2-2	TGTGCCAGCAGGCCGACCGGGGAGCTGTTTTTT	CASRPTGELFF
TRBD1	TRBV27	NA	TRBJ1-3	TGTGCCAGCAGTTGGACAGGCTCTGGAAACACCATATATTTT	CASSWTGSGNTIYF
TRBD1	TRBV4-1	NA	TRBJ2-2	TGCGCCAGCAGCCAAGCTGCTTCAGGACAGGTCGAAGACACCGGGGAGCTGTTTTTT	CASSQAASGQVEDTGELFF
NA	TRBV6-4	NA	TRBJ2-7	TGTGCCAGCAGTTACGGTAGCGGCTACGAGCAGTACTTC	CASSYGSGYEQYF
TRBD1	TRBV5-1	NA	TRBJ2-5	TGCGCCAGCACTCTCCCGGGACAGGAAGAGACCCAGTACTTC	CASTLPGQEETQYF
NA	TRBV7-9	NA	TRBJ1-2	TGTGCCAGCAGCTTGACAAATTATGGCTACACCTTC	CASSLTNYGYTF
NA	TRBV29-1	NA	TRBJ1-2	TGCAGCGTTGAAGAGGTAGGAAGCTATGGCTACACCTTC	CSVEEVGSYGYTF
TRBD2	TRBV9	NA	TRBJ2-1	TGTGCCAGCAAGCCCAGCGGGGGTTACAATGAGCAGTTCTTC	CASKPSGGYNEQFF
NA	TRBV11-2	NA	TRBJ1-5	TGTGCCAGCAGCTTGGGCGCCTCTCAGCCCCAGCATTTT	CASSLGASQPQHF
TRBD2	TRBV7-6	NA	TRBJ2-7	TGTGCCAGCAGCTCCGGGACTAGCGGTCGGGACGAGCAGTACTTC	CASSSGTSGRDEQYF
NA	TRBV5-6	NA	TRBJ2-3	TGTGCCAGCAGCGAAGGACAGATAAGCACAGATACGCAGTATTTT	CASSEGQISTDTQYF
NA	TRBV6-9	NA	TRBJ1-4	TGTGCCAGCACCGGGGAAAAACTGTTTTTT	CASTGEKLFF
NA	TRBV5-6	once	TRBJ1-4	TGTGCCAGCAGCTTGGAAACGGAATTTACTGCAACTAATGAAAAACTGTTTTTT	CASSLETEFTATNEKLFF
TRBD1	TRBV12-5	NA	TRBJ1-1	TGTGCTAGTGGTTTGGCCCGGACAGGGGGCACTGAAGCTTTCTTT	CASGLARTGGTEAFF
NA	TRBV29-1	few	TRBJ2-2	TGCAGCGTTGAAGATCACAGGACCGGGGAGCTGTTTTTT	CSVEDHRTGELFF
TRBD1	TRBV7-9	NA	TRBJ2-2	TGTGCCAGCAGACAGGGGACCGGGGAGCTGTTTTTT	CASRQGTGELFF
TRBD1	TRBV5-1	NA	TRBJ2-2	TGCGCCAGCAGCTGGGTGGCCGGGACAGGGAACACCGGGGAGCTGTTTTTT	CASSWVAGTGNTGELFF
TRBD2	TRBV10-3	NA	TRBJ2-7	TGTGCCATCAGTGACCCCCTGGCGGGAGGGAGGGACGAGCAGTACTTC	CAISDPLAGGRDEQYF
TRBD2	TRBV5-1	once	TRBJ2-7	TGCGCCAGCAGCTTGGCAGTCGGGAGGGTCTACGAGCAGTACTTC	CASSLAVGRVYEQYF
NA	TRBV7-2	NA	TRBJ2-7	TGTGCCAGCAGCTTAGTGTCTCTCTCGACCTACGAGCAGTACTTC	CASSLVSLSTYEQYF